This entry is about one T cell receptor beta chain. Antigen unknown. This specimen belongs to a study of vaccination effects on CD4 cells after COVID-19. Study-level background: Both early and late time points after vaccination provided samples from a few convalescent patients. Cultures used approximately 2 million PBMC per well, 9 to 10 IU/ml IL-2 and about 10 ug/ml peptides.

Following a 10-day culture, CD4+ T cells were purified. PCR-confirmed SARS-CoV-2 infection occurred in the person between March and December 2020. Subjects were given two BNT162b2 or mRNA-1273 vaccine doses. Half the medium was replaced with IL-2 medium on days 3 and 7. Here immunoSEQ multiplex PCR was the method, and the copy in TCRdb shows in-frame clones only, minus some. The sample lists around 50,000 clones, about 70% occurring once. Study-wide results and limits: There were few convalescent patients in the study and no early post-infection timepoints.

The CDR3 extends over 15 amino acids. V lost 0 bases, J lost 5 bases, and 11 bases lay in between. CDR1 is ENHRY, CDR2 SYGVKD, per germline. Sequences were derived from CD4+ T cells from PBMCs cultured without peptide, sampled after COVID-19 vaccination. This receptor was taken from a human donor who had a prior SARS-CoV-2 infection. The chain employs TRBV10-3 and TRBJ1-5, with a tentative D call TRBD1 (5 bases). CDR3 region: CAISESDGADQPQHF. CDR3 nucleotides: TGTGCCATCAGTGAGTCGGATGGGGCGGATCAGCCCCAGCATTTT.